Reported below is one TCR beta chain. The treatment denotes: 15 to 20 received Ad26.COV2.S at low or high dose, single or two shots; five or six received placebo; per-sample allocation not given. Collection of samples fell on day 63 after the first vaccine or placebo injection. Boston provided a donor who was an adult aged 18-55 years. This CDR3 contains 13 residues. In germline, CDR1 is SGHRS, CDR2 YFSETQ. With 5 bases removed from V and 9 bases from J, the gap between germline ends came to 16 bases. This sample is drawn from a study of Ad26.COV2.S vaccination and SARS-CoV-2 variants. Measured with immunoSEQ multiplex PCR; TCRdb has only the in-frame clones, and not every one. The sample holds 350,000 to 500,000 clones, 90% seen once.

This TCR was sampled from a person between 18 and 60 years old who received the Ad26.COV2.S COVID-19 vaccine or a placebo. Sequencing was performed on peripheral blood, taken in a trial of Ad26.COV2.S vaccine versus placebo. The V and J genes are TRBV5-1 and TRBJ2-3; tentative D call: TRBD1 (6 bases). CDR3: CASRFPGEITQYF. The CDR3 DNA is TGCGCCAGCAGGTTTCCAGGGGAGATAACGCAGTATTTT.